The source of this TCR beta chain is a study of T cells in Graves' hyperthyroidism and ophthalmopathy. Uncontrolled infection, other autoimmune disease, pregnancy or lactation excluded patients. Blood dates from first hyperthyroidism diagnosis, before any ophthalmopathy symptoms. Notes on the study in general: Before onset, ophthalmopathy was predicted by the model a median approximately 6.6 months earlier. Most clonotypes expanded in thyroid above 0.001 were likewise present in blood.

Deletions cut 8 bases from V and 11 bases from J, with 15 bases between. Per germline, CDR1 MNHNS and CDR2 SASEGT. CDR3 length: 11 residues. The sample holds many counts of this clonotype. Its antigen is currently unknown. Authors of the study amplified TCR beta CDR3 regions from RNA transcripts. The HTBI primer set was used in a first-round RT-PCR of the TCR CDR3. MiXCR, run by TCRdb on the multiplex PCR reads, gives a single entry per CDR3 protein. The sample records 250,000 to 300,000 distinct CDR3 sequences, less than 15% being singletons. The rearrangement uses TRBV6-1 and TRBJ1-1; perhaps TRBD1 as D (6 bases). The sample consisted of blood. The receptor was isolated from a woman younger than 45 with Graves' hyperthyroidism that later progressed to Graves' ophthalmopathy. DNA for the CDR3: TGTGCCAGCGGGGACATTCAGAAGGCTTTCTTT. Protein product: CASGDIQKAFF.